This T cell receptor (beta chain) was recorded in a study of T cell repertoires in cytomegalovirus infection. Study-level background: Selected CMV epitopes included recently identified HLA-C-restricted ones as well as well-studied HLA-B-restricted ones. Carrying CMV and the relevant HLA type showed in public TCR beta signatures.

TCRdb called the reads again in MiXCR, with one record for every CDR3 protein. The data contain 20,000 or so distinct CDR3 sequences, approximately 22% of them singletons. This clonotype was counted ten times or more. Its antigen is currently unknown. The germline CDR1 and CDR2 sequences are SGHVS and FNYEAQ. The CDR3 runs 16 residues. With 5 bases clipped from V and 8 bases from J, the junction kept 12 bases outside the gene matches. Broader study findings: Predominance within the ex vivo response was attributable to HLA-C-restricted CMV-specific TCR beta clonotypes. Carriers of CMV plus the relevant HLA were identified by cumulative public TCR beta family frequency.

The rearrangement joins TRBV7-6 to TRBJ2-1; 10 positions match TRBD1. The sequencing used CD8+ T cells from cultured PBMCs, collected from culture after CMV antigen stimulation. This clonotype was sampled from a human donor in good health (CMV status not recorded). Some clones in this sample may be carry-over from other donors' samples. The CDR3 loop reads CASSPGQGVLAHEQFF. In nucleotides, the CDR3 is TGTGCCAGCAGCCCCGGACAGGGGGTGTTAGCCCATGAGCAGTTCTTC.